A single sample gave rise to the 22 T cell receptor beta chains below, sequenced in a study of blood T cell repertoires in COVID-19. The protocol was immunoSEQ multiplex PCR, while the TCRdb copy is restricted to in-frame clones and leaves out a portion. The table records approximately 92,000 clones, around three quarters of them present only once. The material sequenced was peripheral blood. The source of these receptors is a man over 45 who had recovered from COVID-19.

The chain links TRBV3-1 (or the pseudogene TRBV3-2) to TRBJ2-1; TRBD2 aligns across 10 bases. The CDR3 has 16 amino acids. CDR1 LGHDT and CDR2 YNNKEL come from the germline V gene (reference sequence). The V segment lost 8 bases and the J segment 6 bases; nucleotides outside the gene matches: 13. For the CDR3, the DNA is TGTGCCAGCGGTAAACTAGCGGGGATGATCGGCAATGAGCAGTTCTTC. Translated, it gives CASGKLAGMIGNEQFF.

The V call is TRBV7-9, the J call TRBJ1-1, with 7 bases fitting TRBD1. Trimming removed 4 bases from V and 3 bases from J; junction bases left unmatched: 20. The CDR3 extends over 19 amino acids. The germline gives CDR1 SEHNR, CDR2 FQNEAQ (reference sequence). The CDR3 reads CASSSKAKSVTGADTEAFF. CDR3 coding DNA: TGTGCCAGCAGCTCCAAAGCAAAGAGCGTTACAGGGGCCGACACTGAAGCTTTCTTT.

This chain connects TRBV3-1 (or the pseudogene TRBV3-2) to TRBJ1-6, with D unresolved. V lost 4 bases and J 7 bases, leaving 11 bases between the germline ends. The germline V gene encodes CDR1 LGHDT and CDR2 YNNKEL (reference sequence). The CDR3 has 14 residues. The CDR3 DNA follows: TGTGCCAGCAGCCCAAACACAGACAATTCACCCCTCCACTTT. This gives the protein CASSPNTDNSPLHF.

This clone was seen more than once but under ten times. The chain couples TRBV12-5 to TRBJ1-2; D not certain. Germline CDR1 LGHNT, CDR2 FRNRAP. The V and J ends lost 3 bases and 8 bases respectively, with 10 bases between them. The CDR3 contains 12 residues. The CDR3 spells CASGFGFDGYTF. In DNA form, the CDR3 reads TGTGCTAGTGGTTTCGGGTTCGACGGCTACACCTTC.

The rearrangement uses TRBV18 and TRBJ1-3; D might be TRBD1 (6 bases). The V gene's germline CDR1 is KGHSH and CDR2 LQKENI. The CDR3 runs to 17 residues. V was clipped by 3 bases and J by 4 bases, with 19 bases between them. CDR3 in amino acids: CASSPPGGRGLGNTIYF. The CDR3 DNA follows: TGTGCCAGCTCACCTCCCGGGGGGCGGGGGCTAGGAAACACCATATATTTT.

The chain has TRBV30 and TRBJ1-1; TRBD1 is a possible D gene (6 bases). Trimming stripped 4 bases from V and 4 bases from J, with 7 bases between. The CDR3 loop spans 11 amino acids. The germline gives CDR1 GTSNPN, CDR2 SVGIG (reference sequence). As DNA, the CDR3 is TGTGCCTGGAACAGGGCCACTGAAGCTTTCTTT. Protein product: CAWNRATEAFF.

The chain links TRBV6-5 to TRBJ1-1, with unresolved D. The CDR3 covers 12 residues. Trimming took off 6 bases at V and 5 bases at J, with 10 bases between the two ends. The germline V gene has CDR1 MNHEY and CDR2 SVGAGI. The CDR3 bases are TGTGCCAGCAGAAATTCCGGGACTGAAGCTTTCTTT. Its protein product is CASRNSGTEAFF.

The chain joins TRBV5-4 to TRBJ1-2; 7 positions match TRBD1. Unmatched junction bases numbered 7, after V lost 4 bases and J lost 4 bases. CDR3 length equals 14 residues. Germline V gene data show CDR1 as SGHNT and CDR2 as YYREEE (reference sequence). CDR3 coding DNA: TGTGCCAGCAGCATAGGACAGGCTGGCTATGGCTACACCTTC. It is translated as CASSIGQAGYGYTF.

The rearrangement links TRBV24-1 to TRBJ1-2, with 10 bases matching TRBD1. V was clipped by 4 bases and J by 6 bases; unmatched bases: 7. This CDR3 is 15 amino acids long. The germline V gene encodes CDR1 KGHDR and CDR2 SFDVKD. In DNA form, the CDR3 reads TGTGCCACCAGTGAGGCCGGACAGGGGGGGAATGGCTACACCTTC. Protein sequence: CATSEAGQGGNGYTF.

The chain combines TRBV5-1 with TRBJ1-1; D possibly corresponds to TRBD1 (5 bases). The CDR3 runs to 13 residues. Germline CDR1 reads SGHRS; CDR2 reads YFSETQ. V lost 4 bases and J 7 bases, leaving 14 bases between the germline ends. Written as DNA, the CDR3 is TGCGCCAGCAGCCCGTACCAGGGCATTGAAGCTTTCTTT. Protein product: CASSPYQGIEAFF.

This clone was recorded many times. CDR3 amino acids: CASSYEGWEANTEAFF. As DNA, the CDR3 is TGTGCCAGCAGTTACGAGGGCTGGGAAGCGAACACTGAAGCTTTCTTT. The chain joins TRBV6-2 or TRBV6-3 to TRBJ1-1; D is ambiguous. V lost 2 bases, J lost 1 base, and 14 bases lay in between. The length of the CDR3 is 16 residues. Germline lookup yields CDR1 MNHEY and CDR2 SVGEGT.

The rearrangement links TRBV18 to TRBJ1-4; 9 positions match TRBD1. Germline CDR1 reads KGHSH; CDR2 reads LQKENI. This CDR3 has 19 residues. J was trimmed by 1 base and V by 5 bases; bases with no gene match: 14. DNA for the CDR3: TGTGCCAGCTCAACCGACAGGGGGACAGGGTTGAAAACTAATGAAAAACTGTTTTTT. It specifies CASSTDRGTGLKTNEKLFF. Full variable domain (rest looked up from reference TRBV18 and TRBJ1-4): NAGVMQNPRHLVRRRGQEARLRCSPMKGHSHVYWYRQLPEEGLKFMVYLQKENIIDESGMPKERFSAEFPKEGPSILRIQQVVRGDSAAYFCASSTDRGTGLKTNEKLFFGSGTQLSVL.

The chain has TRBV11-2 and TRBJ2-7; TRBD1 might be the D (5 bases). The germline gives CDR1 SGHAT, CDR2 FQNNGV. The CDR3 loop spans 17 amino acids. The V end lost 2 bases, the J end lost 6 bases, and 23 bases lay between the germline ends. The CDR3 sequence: CASSLFLGRGAGGEQYF. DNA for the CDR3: TGTGCCAGCAGCTTATTTCTGGGGCGTGGGGCTGGCGGCGAGCAGTACTTC.

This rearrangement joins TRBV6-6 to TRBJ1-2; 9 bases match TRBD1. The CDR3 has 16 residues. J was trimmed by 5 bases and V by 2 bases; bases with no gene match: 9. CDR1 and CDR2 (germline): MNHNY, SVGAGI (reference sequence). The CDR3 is CASSYDRRDRAYGYTF. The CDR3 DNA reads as TGTGCCAGCAGTTACGATAGACGGGACAGGGCTTATGGCTACACCTTC.

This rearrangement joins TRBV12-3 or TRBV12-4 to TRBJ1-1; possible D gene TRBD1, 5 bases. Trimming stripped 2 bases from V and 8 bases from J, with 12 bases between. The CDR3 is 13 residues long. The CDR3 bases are TGTGCCAGCAGTTTAAGGTTCGGGGGGGAAGCTTTCTTT. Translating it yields CASSLRFGGEAFF.

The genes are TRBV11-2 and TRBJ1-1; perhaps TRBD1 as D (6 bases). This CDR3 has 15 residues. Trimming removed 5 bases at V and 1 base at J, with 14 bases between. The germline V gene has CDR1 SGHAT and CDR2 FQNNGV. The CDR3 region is CASSRGGSRNTEAFF. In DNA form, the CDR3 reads TGTGCCAGCAGCAGGGGGGGGAGCAGGAACACTGAAGCTTTCTTT.

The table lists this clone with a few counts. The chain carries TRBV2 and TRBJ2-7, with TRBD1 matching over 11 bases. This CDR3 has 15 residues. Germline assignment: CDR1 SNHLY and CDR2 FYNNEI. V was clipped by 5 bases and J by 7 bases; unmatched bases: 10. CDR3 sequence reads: CASSRTGGEMREQYF. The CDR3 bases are TGTGCCAGCAGTCGGACAGGGGGCGAGATGAGGGAGCAGTACTTC.

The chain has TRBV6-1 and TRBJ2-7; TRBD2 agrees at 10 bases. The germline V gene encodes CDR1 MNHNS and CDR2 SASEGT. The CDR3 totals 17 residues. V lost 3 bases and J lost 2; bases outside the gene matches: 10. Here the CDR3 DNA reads TGTGCCAGCAGTGACGGTGGGAGACTAGCGGGTACCTACGAGCAGTACTTC. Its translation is CASSDGGRLAGTYEQYF.

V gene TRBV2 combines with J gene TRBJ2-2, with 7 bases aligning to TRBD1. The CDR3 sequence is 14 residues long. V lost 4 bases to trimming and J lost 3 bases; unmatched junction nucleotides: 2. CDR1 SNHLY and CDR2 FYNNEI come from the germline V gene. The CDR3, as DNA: TGTGCCAGCAGTGGAGGGGGCTACACCGGGGAGCTGTTTTTT. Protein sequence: CASSGGGYTGELFF.

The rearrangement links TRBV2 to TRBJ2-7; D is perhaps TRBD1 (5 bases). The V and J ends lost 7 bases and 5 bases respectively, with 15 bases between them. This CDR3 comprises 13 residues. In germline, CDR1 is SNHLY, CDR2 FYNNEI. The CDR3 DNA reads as TGTGCCAGCAAGGCCACAGGAGAGCACGAGCAGTACTTC. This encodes CASKATGEHEQYF.

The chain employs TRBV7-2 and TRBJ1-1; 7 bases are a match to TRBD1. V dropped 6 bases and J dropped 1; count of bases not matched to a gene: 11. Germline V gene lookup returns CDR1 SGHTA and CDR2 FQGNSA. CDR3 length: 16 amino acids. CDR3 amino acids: CASRHNNRGGNTEAFF. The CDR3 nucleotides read TGTGCCAGCAGGCATAATAACAGGGGTGGGAACACTGAAGCTTTCTTT. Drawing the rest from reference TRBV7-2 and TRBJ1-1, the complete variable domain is GAGVSQSPSNKVTEKGKDVELRCDPISGHTALYWYRQSLGQGLEFLIYFQGNSAPDKSGLPSDRFSAERTGGSVSTLTIQRTQQEDSAVYLCASRHNNRGGNTEAFFGQGTRLTVV.

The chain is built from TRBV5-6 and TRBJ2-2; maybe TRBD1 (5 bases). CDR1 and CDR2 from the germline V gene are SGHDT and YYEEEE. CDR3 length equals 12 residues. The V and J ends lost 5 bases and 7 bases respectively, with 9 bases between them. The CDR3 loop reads CASSPGFGELFF. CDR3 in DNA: TGTGCCAGCAGTCCAGGGTTCGGGGAGCTGTTTTTT.